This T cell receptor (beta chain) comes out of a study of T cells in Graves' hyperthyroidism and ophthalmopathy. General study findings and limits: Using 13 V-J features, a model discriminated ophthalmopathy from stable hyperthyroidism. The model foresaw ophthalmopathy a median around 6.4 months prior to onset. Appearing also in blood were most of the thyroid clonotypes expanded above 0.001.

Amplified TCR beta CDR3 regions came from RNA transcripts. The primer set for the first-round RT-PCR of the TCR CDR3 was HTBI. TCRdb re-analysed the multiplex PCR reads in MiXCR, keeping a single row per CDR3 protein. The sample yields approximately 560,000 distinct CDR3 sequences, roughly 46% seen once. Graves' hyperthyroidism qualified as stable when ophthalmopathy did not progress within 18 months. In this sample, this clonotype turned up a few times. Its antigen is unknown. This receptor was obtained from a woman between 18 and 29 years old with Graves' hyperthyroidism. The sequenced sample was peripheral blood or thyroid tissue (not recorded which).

The CDR3 protein is CASSRTTTGDTEAFF. The CDR3 DNA reads as TGTGCCAGCAGTCGCACCACGACAGGGGACACTGAAGCTTTCTTT. The chain combines TRBV6-1 with TRBJ1-1; 8 bases line up with TRBD1. This CDR3 is built from 15 residues. CDR1 and CDR2 from the germline V gene are MNHNS and SASEGT. J gave up 3 bases and V 5 bases, and 8 bases lay outside the gene matches.